This entry lists 28 T cell receptor beta chains sequenced from one sample in a study of sequential checkpoint blockade in melanoma. Treatment defined: randomized to nivolumab then ipilimumab (arm A) or the reverse (arm B). Produced via immunoSEQ multiplex PCR; TCRdb's table is partial and in-frame only. The data show 30,000 to 45,000 clones, roughly 84% seen once. Material: CD8+ T cells sorted from blood (inferred from file names), obtained from a patient given nivolumab and ipilimumab in sequence. The receptors here all came from a human donor with melanoma.

This sequence joins TRBV9 and TRBJ2-1; 8 bases line up with TRBD1. CDR3 size: 16 residues. Germline CDR1 and CDR2: SGDLS and YYNGEE. The V gene end was trimmed by 3 bases and the J gene end by 2 bases; junction bases not matched to a gene: 7. CDR3 in amino acids: CASSALGQVAYNEQFF. DNA of the CDR3: TGTGCCAGCAGCGCGTTGGGACAGGTAGCCTACAATGAGCAGTTCTTC.

The V gene is TRBV27, the J gene TRBJ2-2; 8 nucleotides align to TRBD1. The V segment lost 1 base and the J segment 0 bases; nucleotides outside the gene matches: 7. The CDR3 has 18 amino acids. Looked up from germline, CDR1 is MNHEY and CDR2 is SMNVEV (reference sequence). CDR3 amino acids: CASSLYQGASPNTGELFF. Here the CDR3 DNA reads TGTGCCAGCAGTTTATACCAGGGGGCGTCCCCGAACACCGGGGAGCTGTTTTTT.

The chain joins TRBV15 to TRBJ2-7; TRBD2 agrees at 7 bases. The CDR3 covers 15 residues. CDR1 is LNHNV, CDR2 YYDKDF, per germline (reference sequence). The junction had 7 bases not matched to a gene; V was cut back by 1 base and J by 4 bases. Written as DNA, the CDR3 is TGTGCCACCAGCAGAGGCGGACTAGTTCGGTACGAGCAGTACTTC. It yields the protein CATSRGGLVRYEQYF.

This clone was seen just once. This rearrangement joins TRBV18 to TRBJ2-1; 15 bases match TRBD2. The CDR3 contains 17 residues. Trimming cost V 6 bases and J 5 bases; bases outside gene matches: 8. Looked up from germline, CDR1 is KGHSH and CDR2 is LQKENI. The CDR3 is CASSWTSGRAWDNEQFF. Here the CDR3 DNA reads TGTGCCAGCTCCTGGACTAGCGGGAGGGCTTGGGACAATGAGCAGTTCTTC.

J is TRBJ1-2 and V is TRBV7-9, with no clear D. The CDR3 extends over 16 amino acids. Germline loops: CDR1 SEHNR, CDR2 FQNEAQ (reference sequence). Trimming removed 3 bases at V and 0 bases at J, with 14 bases between. The CDR3 sequence is CASSFALQPSNYGYTF. The CDR3 DNA reads TGTGCCAGCAGCTTCGCCCTACAGCCATCTAACTATGGCTACACCTTC.

This chain joins TRBV11-3 and TRBJ2-7; 11 positions agree with TRBD1. The CDR3 sequence is 13 residues long. The trim removed 4 bases at V and 5 bases at J, leaving 1 base unmatched. The germline V gene encodes CDR1 SGHNT and CDR2 YENEEA. The CDR3 DNA is TGTGCCAGCAGCTGGACAGGGGGCGACGAGCAGTACTTC. Its protein product is CASSWTGGDEQYF.

The chain couples TRBV5-1 to TRBJ2-7, with D maybe TRBD1 (6 bases). Trimming removed 0 bases from V and 3 bases from J, with 16 bases in between. The CDR3 is 16 residues long. Looked up from germline, CDR1 is SGHRS and CDR2 is YFSETQ. Here the CDR3 reads CASSLEGTQQFYEQYF. CDR3 bases: TGCGCCAGCAGCTTGGAGGGGACACAGCAGTTCTACGAGCAGTACTTC.

This chain uses TRBV10-3 with TRBJ2-6; tentative D call: TRBD2 (6 bases). The CDR3 covers 19 residues. Germline loops: CDR1 ENHRY, CDR2 SYGVKD. Trimming left V 8 bases short and J 4 bases short, with 27 bases between. Written as DNA, the CDR3 is TGTGCCATCTCCGATCCCACTCGGACCCTCGGGAGCGGGGCCAACGTCCTGACTTTC. It specifies CAISDPTRTLGSGANVLTF.

This chain connects TRBV29-1 to TRBJ1-1, with 8 bases identical to TRBD1. Trimming at V came to 5 bases and at J to 1 base, leaving 15 bases not matched to a gene. The CDR3 spans 17 residues. CDR1 and CDR2 from the germline V gene are SQVTM and ANQGSEA. This CDR3 reads CSVTNLTGVRGNTEAFF. CDR3 coding DNA: TGCAGCGTTACTAACTTGACAGGGGTGAGGGGGAACACTGAAGCTTTCTTT.

The rearrangement links TRBV9 to TRBJ2-3; 11 positions match TRBD2. The CDR3 is 17 amino acids. The junction had 13 bases not matched to a gene; V was cut back by 4 bases and J by 6 bases. Germline V gives CDR1 SGDLS, CDR2 YYNGEE. CDR3 sequence reads: CASSREGTSGRWDTQYF. The CDR3 DNA follows: TGTGCCAGCAGCCGGGAGGGGACTAGCGGTCGGTGGGATACGCAGTATTTT.

This chain connects TRBV6-6 to TRBJ2-7; D is ambiguous. The CDR3 sequence is 13 residues long. Trimming took off 8 bases at V and 5 bases at J, with 16 bases between the two ends. Germline values: CDR1 MNHNY, CDR2 SVGAGI (reference sequence). CDR3 nucleotide sequence: TGTGCCAGCTCCCCCGAGGTTCCCGACGAGCAGTACTTC. Translating it yields CASSPEVPDEQYF.

The chain carries TRBV7-9 and TRBJ1-5, with unresolved D. Germline CDR1 reads SEHNR; CDR2 reads FQNEAQ (reference sequence). The CDR3 contains 15 residues. Trimming left V 4 bases short and J 4 bases short, with 14 bases between. The CDR3 DNA sequence: TGTGCCAGCAGCTGGGGAGGGCAGAAAAATCAGCCCCAGCATTTT. Its translation: CASSWGGQKNQPQHF.

The chain has TRBV2 and TRBJ2-3; TRBD2 matches 12 bases. Looked up from germline, CDR1 is SNHLY and CDR2 is FYNNEI. V lost 4 bases to trimming and J lost 4 bases; unmatched junction nucleotides: 3. The CDR3 loop spans 15 amino acids. For the CDR3, the DNA is TGTGCCAGCAGTGGAGGACTAGCGGGATCAGATACGCAGTATTTT. Protein product: CASSGGLAGSDTQYF.

The gene calls are TRBV28 and TRBJ2-7; 8 nucleotides align to TRBD1. The ends lost 5 bases at V and 3 bases at J; junction bases unmatched: 6. The CDR3 is made up of 14 amino acids. The germline V gene has CDR1 MDHEN and CDR2 SYDVKM. As DNA, the CDR3 is TGTGCCAGCAGTAGGACAGGGTCCCTCTACGAGCAGTACTTC. Translating gives CASSRTGSLYEQYF.

The rearrangement joins TRBV13 to TRBJ2-5; D possibly corresponds to TRBD2 (5 bases). The V end was cut by 3 bases, the J end by 5 bases, with 19 bases between. CDR3 length equals 16 residues. Germline lookup yields CDR1 PRHDT and CDR2 FYEKMQ (reference sequence). CDR3: CASSLFGEIIAETQYF. For the CDR3, the DNA is TGTGCCAGCAGCTTGTTCGGGGAAATCATCGCCGAGACCCAGTACTTC. The entire variable domain, with the rest obtained from reference TRBV13 and TRBJ2-5, is as follows: AAGVIQSPRHLIKEKRETATLKCYPIPRHDTVYWYQQGPGQDPQFLISFYEKMQSDKGSIPDRFSAQQFSDYHSELNMSSLELGDSALYFCASSLFGEIIAETQYFGPGTRLLVL.

Regarding this clone: Additional DNA sequences in this sample encode the identical CDR3. The V and J genes are TRBV4-2 and TRBJ2-7; 11 nucleotides match TRBD2. V lost 1 base to trimming and J lost 6 bases; unmatched junction nucleotides: 11. The CDR3 length is 17 residues. CDR1 is LGHNA, CDR2 YNFKEQ, per germline. DNA for the CDR3: TGTGCCAGCAGCCAAGGGGGGACTAGCGGACCAGTCCCCGAGCAGTACTTC. Translation gives CASSQGGTSGPVPEQYF.

The chain has TRBV28 and TRBJ1-1; TRBD1 might be the D (6 bases). The V and J ends lost 2 bases and 4 bases respectively, with 17 bases between them. The CDR3 totals 16 residues. CDR1 MDHEN and CDR2 SYDVKM come from the germline V gene. CDR3 DNA: TGTGCCAGCAGTTTAACTCTGGACAGATTAGGCACTGAAGCTTTCTTT. Translated: CASSLTLDRLGTEAFF.

This CDR3 reads CASSYSSRGAEAFF. The CDR3, as DNA: TGTGCCAGCAGTTACTCCAGCCGGGGGGCTGAAGCTTTCTTT. The chain employs TRBV6-5 and TRBJ1-1; D perhaps matches TRBD1 (5 bases). Germline CDR1 and CDR2: MNHEY and SVGAGI. Trimming took off 0 bases at V and 6 bases at J, with 11 bases between the two ends. The CDR3 is 14 amino acids.

The chain uses TRBV9 and TRBJ2-1; 9 positions match TRBD2. The CDR3 runs to 19 residues. Germline V gene data show CDR1 as SGDLS and CDR2 as YYNGEE. The V gene end was trimmed by 0 bases and the J gene end by 8 bases; junction bases not matched to a gene: 18. The CDR3 region has the DNA TGTGCCAGCAGCGTAGACGGGGGGCTAGCGGGAACCACTGGGTATGAGCAGTTCTTC. This gives the protein CASSVDGGLAGTTGYEQFF.

The chain is built from TRBV28 and TRBJ1-3; D is perhaps TRBD1 (5 bases). Germline values: CDR1 MDHEN, CDR2 SYDVKM. The CDR3 runs to 14 residues. V was pared by 8 bases and J by 1 base, with 12 bases between. The CDR3 DNA follows: TGTGCCAGCGATGACAGCGATTCTGGAAACACCATATATTTT. Its protein is CASDDSDSGNTIYF. Supplemented by reference TRBV28 and TRBJ1-3, the full variable domain reads DVKVTQSSRYLVKRTGEKVFLECVQDMDHENMFWYRQDPGLGLRLIYFSYDVKMKEKGDIPEGYSVSREKKERFSLILESASTNQTSMYLCASDDSDSGNTIYFGEGSWLTVV.

The V and J genes are TRBV7-9 and TRBJ2-1; a possible D gene is TRBD1 (5 bases). Trimming shortened V by 5 bases and J by 8 bases, and 13 bases separated the two germline ends. The length of the CDR3 is 13 residues. Germline loops: CDR1 SEHNR, CDR2 FQNEAQ (reference sequence). The CDR3 loop reads CASSPGPWDEQFF. In DNA, the CDR3 is TGTGCCAGCAGCCCAGGGCCATGGGATGAGCAGTTCTTC.

The gene calls are TRBV14 and TRBJ2-7; TRBD2 agrees at 7 bases. The length of the CDR3 is 16 residues. Trimming took 1 base from V and 3 from J; bases not matched to a gene: 9. Germline V gene data show CDR1 as SGHDN and CDR2 as FVKESK. CDR3 loop: CASSQGQRDYIYEQYF. CDR3 sequence (DNA): TGTGCCAGCAGCCAAGGTCAGCGGGACTACATCTACGAGCAGTACTTC.

This chain links TRBV28 with TRBJ2-7; 12 bases fit TRBD1. The germline CDR1 and CDR2 sequences are MDHEN and SYDVKM. The CDR3 is 15 amino acids. V was pared by 4 bases and J by 5 bases, with 6 bases of the junction left unmatched. The CDR3 sequence: CASSSRDRGLDEQYF. CDR3 nucleotide sequence: TGTGCCAGCAGTTCCCGGGACAGGGGGCTCGACGAGCAGTACTTC.

Only one count was recorded for this clone. The chain is built from TRBV19 and TRBJ2-7; D might be TRBD2 (5 bases). Germline V gene data show CDR1 as LNHDA and CDR2 as SQIVND (reference sequence). The V gene lost 3 bases and the J gene lost 6 bases, with 15 bases spanning the gap. The CDR3 contains 14 residues. CDR3: CASSIAGQSGEQYV. The CDR3, as DNA: TGTGCCAGTAGTATTGCGGGCCAAAGCGGCGAGCAGTACGTC.

In DNA, the CDR3 is TGTGCCAGCAGTTTAGGGCGGGGGGGGTTCACAGATACGCAGTATTTT. Translation: CASSLGRGGFTDTQYF. The chain links TRBV27 to TRBJ2-3, with 9 bases fitting TRBD2. The CDR3 sequence is 16 residues long. V gave up 2 bases and J gave up 2 bases; unmatched junction bases: 5. Germline values: CDR1 MNHEY, CDR2 SMNVEV (reference sequence).

The rearrangement joins TRBV5-1 to TRBJ2-3; 8 bases are a match to TRBD2. The germline CDR1 and CDR2 sequences are SGHRS and YFSETQ. This CDR3 is built from 18 residues. The V and J ends lost 2 bases and 1 base, in that order; junction bases with no gene match: 12. The CDR3 is CASSFPSLAEERTDTQYF. The CDR3 DNA is TGCGCCAGCAGCTTCCCCTCACTAGCGGAAGAACGCACAGATACGCAGTATTTT. The full variable domain, with the rest looked up from reference TRBV5-1 and TRBJ2-3, is KAGVTQTPRYLIKTRGQQVTLSCSPISGHRSVSWYQQTPGQGLQFLFEYFSETQRNKGNFPGRFSGRQFSNSRSEMNVSTLELGDSALYLCASSFPSLAEERTDTQYFGPGTRLTVL.

This clone was observed once. V and J are TRBV28 and TRBJ2-1, with 11 bases aligning to TRBD2. CDR1 is MDHEN, CDR2 SYDVKM, per germline. This CDR3 contains 16 residues. V lost 5 bases and J lost 8; bases outside the gene matches: 11. The CDR3 nucleotides read TGTGCCAGCAGTCTCTTGACTAGCGGGAAACCCTATGAGCAGTTCTTC. Encoded protein: CASSLLTSGKPYEQFF.

The rearrangement links TRBV11-2 to TRBJ1-3; 9 bases are a match to TRBD1. Trimming took 6 bases from V and 0 from J; bases not matched to a gene: 6. Germline V lookup: CDR1 SGHAT, CDR2 FQNNGV. The CDR3 is made up of 16 amino acids. The CDR3 loop is CASRGGQGFSGNTIYF. DNA for the CDR3: TGTGCCAGCAGGGGGGGACAGGGATTCTCTGGAAACACCATATATTTT.